The 27 T cell receptor beta chains given below trace back to one sample, sequenced in a study of technical replicates of blood from four donors. Some clones are missing from TCRdb's copy, which holds only in-frame ones; the method was immunoSEQ multiplex PCR. The data show fewer than 60,000 clones, 80% to 95% seen once. The sequencing input was PBMCs. These receptors were taken from a human donor in good health. Some clones in this sample may be carry-over from other donors' samples.

This chain connects TRBV7-9 to TRBJ2-3; TRBD2 matches 9 bases. The CDR3 contains 14 residues. The germline gives CDR1 SEHNR, CDR2 FQNEAQ (reference sequence). V was pared by 2 bases and J by 4 bases, with 1 base of the junction left unmatched. This CDR3 is CASSLWTSADTQYF. The CDR3 region has the DNA TGTGCCAGCAGCTTATGGACTAGCGCAGATACGCAGTATTTT.

This chain joins TRBV4-3 and TRBJ1-1, with a tentative D call TRBD1 (5 bases). The germline V gene encodes CDR1 LGHNA and CDR2 YSLEER. Trimming took off 3 bases at V and 1 base at J, with 12 bases between the two ends. The CDR3 length is 15 residues. The chain's CDR3 is CASSQGSGGNTEAFF. CDR3 nucleotide sequence: TGCGCCAGCAGCCAGGGATCCGGGGGGAACACTGAAGCTTTCTTT.

This clone was counted once. In nucleotides, the CDR3 is TGTGCCAGCTCAGAACAGGGTAACACCGGGGAGCTGTTTTTT. Translated: CASSEQGNTGELFF. The J gene is TRBJ2-2, the V gene TRBV18, with a tentative D call TRBD1 (6 bases). CDR1 is KGHSH and CDR2 is LQKENI in the germline V gene. Between the trimmed V and J ends, which lost 5 bases and 2 bases, there was a span of 9 bases. The CDR3 consists of 14 residues.

The chain has TRBV5-8 and TRBJ1-1, with D possibly being TRBD1 (6 bases). This CDR3 spans 15 amino acids. Germline V CDR1 and CDR2: SGHTS, YDEGEE. V was trimmed by 3 bases and J by 0 bases, leaving 12 bases between them. This chain's CDR3 is CASSSLGTLNTEAFF. The CDR3 region has the DNA TGTGCCAGCAGCTCCTTAGGGACACTGAACACTGAAGCTTTCTTT.

V and J are TRBV6-5 and TRBJ1-1; D not certain. Trimming took 2 bases from V and 1 from J, leaving 8 bases between them. CDR3 size: 14 residues. The germline gives CDR1 MNHEY, CDR2 SVGAGI. CDR3 sequence: CASSYASGNTEAFF. The CDR3 DNA is TGTGCCAGCAGTTACGCGAGCGGGAACACTGAAGCTTTCTTT.

V is TRBV2 and J is TRBJ1-2; weak D call: TRBD1 (5 bases). This CDR3 comprises 11 residues. CDR1 is SNHLY and CDR2 is FYNNEI in the germline V gene. V lost 1 base and J lost 8, with 5 bases in between. Written as DNA, the CDR3 is TGTGCCAGCAGTGAAGACAGGGGCTACACCTTC. This translates into CASSEDRGYTF.

This rearrangement joins TRBV7-9 to TRBJ2-3; tentative D call: TRBD2 (6 bases). V was pared by 6 bases and J by 4 bases, with 14 bases between. CDR1 is SEHNR, CDR2 FQNEAQ, per germline (reference sequence). The CDR3 runs 14 residues. The CDR3 is CASRGRLDSDTQYF. As DNA, the CDR3 is TGTGCCAGCAGAGGGAGACTAGATTCAGATACGCAGTATTTT.

J is TRBJ2-7 and V is TRBV6-5; 7 bases fit TRBD2. V trimming: 5 bases; J trimming: 2 bases; junction bases outside the gene matches: 6. Looked up from germline, CDR1 is MNHEY and CDR2 is SVGAGI. This CDR3 contains 14 residues. For the CDR3, the DNA is TGTGCCAGCAGTGAGCGGGAAAGCGCCTACGAGCAGTACTTC. It translates to CASSERESAYEQYF.

J is TRBJ1-1 and V is TRBV9; tentative D call: TRBD1 (6 bases). CDR3 length equals 13 residues. From germline, CDR1 is SGDLS and CDR2 YYNGEE. Trimming removed 2 bases from V and 5 bases from J, with 10 bases in between. CDR3 region: CASSVDRRTEAFF. The CDR3 DNA is TGTGCCAGCAGCGTGGACAGAAGAACTGAAGCTTTCTTT.

This clone was detected once. The CDR3 DNA reads as TGTGCCAGCAGCCGACAGGGTTCGGCCGGGGAGCTGTTTTTT. This translates into CASSRQGSAGELFF. The V and J genes are TRBV7-9 and TRBJ2-2; 7 nucleotides match TRBD1. The J segment lost 6 bases and the V segment lost 5 bases, leaving 6 bases of the junction unmatched. CDR1 and CDR2 from the germline V gene are SEHNR and FQNEAQ (reference sequence). The CDR3 runs 14 residues. Supplemented by reference TRBV7-9 and TRBJ2-2, the full variable domain reads DTGVSQNPRHKITKRGQNVTFRCDPISEHNRLYWYRQTLGQGPEFLTYFQNEAQLEKSRLLSDRFSAERPKGSFSTLEIQRTEQGDSAMYLCASSRQGSAGELFFGEGSRLTVL.

The chain carries TRBV28 and TRBJ2-3; the D gene is possibly TRBD1 (6 bases). This CDR3 is 15 amino acids long. Per germline, CDR1 MDHEN and CDR2 SYDVKM. V was pared by 6 bases and J by 2 bases, with 15 bases between. This chain's CDR3 is CASRTGTLNTDTQYF. CDR3 DNA sequence: TGTGCCAGCAGAACCGGGACACTAAACACAGATACGCAGTATTTT.

The chain couples TRBV27 to TRBJ1-2, with 9 bases lining up with TRBD1. CDR3 length: 16 amino acids. Per the germline V gene, CDR1 is MNHEY and CDR2 is SMNVEV (reference sequence). V trimming: 0 bases; J trimming: 3 bases; junction bases outside the gene matches: 5. CDR3 sequence (DNA): TGTGCCAGCAGTTTATCGGGGGGGACAGGGTACTATGGCTACACCTTC. This sequence encodes CASSLSGGTGYYGYTF.

The V gene is TRBV19, the J gene TRBJ2-2, with 10 nucleotides matching TRBD1. CDR1 LNHDA and CDR2 SQIVND come from the germline V gene (reference sequence). Trimming cost V 4 bases and J 5 bases; bases outside gene matches: 7. CDR3 size: 16 residues. The CDR3 protein is CASSTRRTGGTGELFF. The CDR3 bases are TGTGCCAGTAGTACCAGACGGACAGGGGGGACCGGGGAGCTGTTTTTT.

The chain uses TRBV4-2 and TRBJ1-1; 8 nucleotides agree with TRBD1. Trimming at V came to 1 base and at J to 6 bases, leaving 7 bases not matched to a gene. This CDR3 has 15 residues. The germline V gene has CDR1 LGHNA and CDR2 YNFKEQ. CDR3 bases: TGTGCCAGCAGCCAAGGCAGGGGGCTCCACGCTGAAGCTTTCTTT. Protein product: CASSQGRGLHAEAFF.

This chain uses TRBV10-3 with TRBJ1-5; no definite D call. V was clipped by 0 bases and J by 6 bases, with 18 bases between them. The germline V gene has CDR1 ENHRY and CDR2 SYGVKD. This CDR3 has 17 residues. The CDR3: CAISESGNDLGGQPQHF. DNA for the CDR3: TGTGCCATCAGTGAGTCGGGGAACGATCTGGGAGGTCAGCCCCAGCATTTT.

V usage is TRBV19 and J usage is TRBJ1-2, with D unresolved. The CDR3 sequence is 13 residues long. V was trimmed by 5 bases and J by 7 bases, leaving 14 bases between them. The germline CDR1 and CDR2 sequences are LNHDA and SQIVND (reference sequence). CDR3 region: CASSFIAAPGYTF. Here the CDR3 DNA reads TGTGCCAGTAGTTTTATCGCGGCGCCTGGCTACACCTTC.

The chain joins TRBV18 to TRBJ2-7, with D unresolved. Germline V gene lookup returns CDR1 KGHSH and CDR2 LQKENI. The CDR3 is 12 residues long. Trimming left V 6 bases short and J 6 bases short, with 12 bases between. CDR3 region: CASSAIGGEQYF. Here the CDR3 DNA reads TGTGCCAGCTCCGCTATTGGTGGCGAGCAGTACTTC.

The V call is TRBV4-3, the J call TRBJ2-7; 11 bases line up with TRBD2. V trimming: 3 bases; J trimming: 1 base; junction bases outside the gene matches: 5. This CDR3 contains 16 residues. Germline CDR1 LGHNA, CDR2 YSLEER. The CDR3 spells CASSQGGLADSYEQYF. Written as DNA, the CDR3 is TGCGCCAGCAGCCAGGGGGGACTAGCGGATTCCTACGAGCAGTACTTC.

The chain has TRBV7-6 and TRBJ2-3; 10 bases are shared with TRBD2. The germline V gene has CDR1 SGHVS and CDR2 FNYEAQ. The CDR3 extends over 16 amino acids. Trimming took 5 bases from V and 0 from J; bases not matched to a gene: 5. The CDR3, as DNA: TGTGCCAGCAGCGGAGGACTAGCGGAAAGCACAGATACGCAGTATTTT. This codes for CASSGGLAESTDTQYF. The full variable domain, with the rest looked up from reference TRBV7-6 and TRBJ2-3, is GAGVSQSPRYKVTKRGQDVALRCDPISGHVSLYWYRQALGQGPEFLTYFNYEAQQDKSGLPNDRFSAERPEGSISTLTIQRTEQRDSAMYRCASSGGLAESTDTQYFGPGTRLTVL.

The chain couples TRBV7-2 to TRBJ2-3, with 16 positions matching TRBD2. The J segment lost 6 bases and the V segment lost 1 base, leaving 7 bases of the junction unmatched. Germline V gene lookup returns CDR1 SGHTA and CDR2 FQGNSA. The CDR3 extends over 18 amino acids. CDR3 nucleotide sequence: TGTGCCAGCAGCTTAGGGGGGACTAGCGGGAGGGCCTTTGATACGCAGTATTTT. Its protein is CASSLGGTSGRAFDTQYF.

V gene TRBV6-1 combines with J gene TRBJ1-2, with TRBD1 identical over 7 bases. The germline CDR1 and CDR2 sequences are MNHNS and SASEGT. V shed 6 bases and J 4 bases; nucleotides not matched to a gene: 11. The CDR3 sequence is 15 residues long. Here the CDR3 reads CASSKDRERTYGYTF. The CDR3 DNA reads TGTGCCAGCAGCAAAGACAGGGAACGTACCTATGGCTACACCTTC.

The rearrangement links TRBV4-1 to TRBJ2-5; a possible D gene is TRBD2 (6 bases). CDR1 and CDR2 from the germline V gene are MGHRA and YSYEKL. Trimming removed 0 bases from V and 5 bases from J, with 13 bases in between. The CDR3 is 15 residues long. The CDR3 spells CASSQDGGAGETQYF. The CDR3 DNA reads TGCGCCAGCAGCCAAGATGGCGGGGCTGGGGAGACCCAGTACTTC.

CDR3 residues: CASSLVRETQYF. The CDR3 DNA sequence: TGTGCCAGCAGCTTAGTACGGGAGACCCAGTACTTC. The V and J genes are TRBV7-2 and TRBJ2-5; no reliable D call. Per the germline V gene, CDR1 is SGHTA and CDR2 is FQGNSA. V dropped 1 base and J dropped 5 bases, with 5 bases sitting between them. The CDR3 runs to 12 residues.

The CDR3 loop reads CASSLAGSSYEQYF. For the CDR3, the DNA is TGTGCCAGTAGTCTAGCGGGGAGCTCCTACGAGCAGTACTTC. The chain carries TRBV19 and TRBJ2-7, with 9 bases fitting TRBD2. Germline V gene lookup returns CDR1 LNHDA and CDR2 SQIVND (reference sequence). The CDR3 has 14 residues. V lost 5 bases to trimming and J lost 0 bases; unmatched junction nucleotides: 2.

The V gene is TRBV7-9, the J gene TRBJ1-1; possibly TRBD1 for D (5 bases). There are 15 residues in the CDR3. Germline V gene sequence: CDR1 SEHNR, CDR2 FQNEAQ (reference sequence). Trimming removed 4 bases at V and 5 bases at J, with 17 bases between. CDR3 sequence (DNA): TGTGCCAGCAGCTACATTGTCGGGCGGGGGACTGAAGCTTTCTTT. It yields the protein CASSYIVGRGTEAFF.

The rearrangement uses TRBV5-1 and TRBJ1-4, with 7 bases fitting TRBD1. Germline CDR1 and CDR2: SGHRS and YFSETQ. The CDR3 is 14 residues long. With 4 bases clipped from V and 7 bases from J, the junction kept 7 bases outside the gene matches. Here the CDR3 DNA reads TGCGCCAGCAGCCCCGGGGCAGGGGGTGAAAAACTGTTTTTT. Protein: CASSPGAGGEKLFF.

The gene calls are TRBV9 and TRBJ2-1, with 11 bases lining up with TRBD2. The V gene's germline CDR1 is SGDLS and CDR2 YYNGEE. V lost 0 bases, J lost 10 bases, and 9 bases stayed unmatched. The length of the CDR3 is 16 residues. The chain's CDR3 is CASSVETSGRGWEQFF. CDR3 sequence (DNA): TGTGCCAGCAGCGTAGAAACTAGCGGGAGAGGGTGGGAGCAGTTCTTC.